This T cell receptor (beta chain) stems from a study of blood T cell repertoires in COVID-19. Study-wide background: The United States, Italy and Spain supplied acute and convalescent COVID-19 samples. T cells, B-cell-depleted T cells, or PBMCs provided the cDNA or gDNA that served as material.

CDR1 is LGHDT, CDR2 YNNKEL, per germline (reference sequence). The CDR3 totals 14 residues. V gave up 6 bases and J gave up 6 bases; unmatched junction bases: 8. In the original workflow: Reference gene primers were amplified, and this amplification served to estimate nucleated cell counts. Method: immunoSEQ multiplex PCR; TCRdb's copy keeps in-frame clones and lacks some. The DNA gave D and trimming, while V, J and clone size come from that table. The table has fewer than 450,000 clones, around 90% seen once. The sample comprised peripheral blood. The sequence was obtained from a woman between 18 and 29 years old who had recovered from COVID-19. The chain joins TRBV3-1 (or the pseudogene TRBV3-2) to TRBJ1-3, with 7 nucleotides matching TRBD1. CDR3 sequence (DNA): TGTGCCAGCAGTTCGGACAGGAAACAAAACACCATATATTTT. It encodes CASSSDRKQNTIYF.